One and the same sample provided the 27 T cell receptor beta chains below, sequenced in a study of OX40 agonist ivuxolimab in advanced cancers. Assay used: immunoSEQ multiplex PCR; TCRdb lists only in-frame clones, some missing. The data hold nearly 110,000 clones, with less than 95% observed a single time. Sequenced material: CD4+ or CD8+ T cells sorted from blood, taken in a trial of the OX40 agonist ivuxolimab. Source of these receptors: an adult with an advanced solid tumor such as melanoma, head and neck, liver or kidney cancer.

The J gene is TRBJ1-1, the V gene TRBV25-1, with 7 nucleotides matching TRBD1. The V and J ends lost 2 bases and 1 base, in that order; junction bases with no gene match: 7. CDR1 is MGHDK and CDR2 is SYGVNS in the germline V gene. CDR3 length: 16 amino acids. CDR3 nucleotide sequence: TGTGCCAGCAGTGAACCGTACAGGGGTTGGAACACTGAAGCTTTCTTT. Protein: CASSEPYRGWNTEAFF.

This clone was seen only a few times. The chain carries TRBV7-3 and TRBJ2-7, with D uncertain. Germline V gene lookup returns CDR1 SGHTA and CDR2 FQGTGA. V was clipped by 6 bases and J by 6 bases, with 15 bases between them. CDR3 length equals 13 residues. CDR3 sequence: CASSYLGFGEQYF. CDR3 coding DNA: TGTGCCAGCAGTTACTTGGGGTTCGGCGAGCAGTACTTC.

The chain carries TRBV4-3 and TRBJ1-1; no reliable D call. Trimming took off 1 base at V and 9 bases at J, with 21 bases between the two ends. The CDR3 contains 16 residues. The germline gives CDR1 LGHNA, CDR2 YSLEER. The CDR3 region has the DNA TGCGCCAGCAGCCAAGTCCCTTGGGATGAGGCGACTCAAGCTTTCTTT. Its translation: CASSQVPWDEATQAFF.

In this sample, this clone turned up once. This chain joins TRBV18 and TRBJ2-7; 9 bases fit TRBD1. V trimming: 5 bases; J trimming: 3 bases; junction bases outside the gene matches: 5. This CDR3 region has 14 residues. CDR1 KGHSH and CDR2 LQKENI come from the germline V gene. CDR3 amino acids: CASSTTGGGYEQYF. Written as DNA, the CDR3 is TGTGCCAGCTCAACGACAGGGGGAGGCTACGAGCAGTACTTC. Drawing the rest from reference TRBV18 and TRBJ2-7, the complete variable domain is NAGVMQNPRHLVRRRGQEARLRCSPMKGHSHVYWYRQLPEEGLKFMVYLQKENIIDESGMPKERFSAEFPKEGPSILRIQQVVRGDSAAYFCASSTTGGGYEQYFGPGTRLTVT.

The chain has TRBV7-3 and TRBJ2-3; 9 bases match TRBD2. Germline CDR1 and CDR2: SGHTA and FQGTGA. The CDR3 has 15 residues. With V trimmed by 2 bases and J by 5 bases, 5 bases remained unmatched. CDR3 sequence (DNA): TGTGCCAGCAGCTTACAGGCGGGAGGGGTAGATACGCAGTATTTT. This gives the protein CASSLQAGGVDTQYF.

The chain links TRBV7-2 to TRBJ2-4; possible D gene TRBD2, 5 bases. The germline V and J ends were trimmed by 7 bases and 6 bases, with 22 bases remaining between them. The V gene's germline CDR1 is SGHTA and CDR2 FQGNSA. The length of the CDR3 is 16 residues. As DNA, the CDR3 is TGTGCCAGCACTCCCCTCGGGATCAACACGCCAAACATTCAGTACTTC. Translated: CASTPLGINTPNIQYF.

This clone was detected only a few times. The gene calls are TRBV28 and TRBJ1-2, with a tentative D call TRBD1 (5 bases). V lost 5 bases and J lost 0, with 16 bases in between. Per germline, CDR1 MDHEN and CDR2 SYDVKM. The CDR3 runs 16 residues. CDR3 coding DNA: TGTGCCAGCAGTCGAGGGACTGCTAGAGCTAACTATGGCTACACCTTC. Translation gives CASSRGTARANYGYTF.

The CDR3 DNA reads TGTGCCAGCAGTACCCAACAGGGAAACACCATATATTTT. Translated: CASSTQQGNTIYF. The rearrangement links TRBV2 to TRBJ1-3; D ambiguous. Germline V gene data show CDR1 as SNHLY and CDR2 as FYNNEI. The CDR3 is 13 amino acids. The V end was cut by 5 bases, the J end by 4 bases, with 9 bases between. The variable domain in full, completed from reference TRBV2 and TRBJ1-3, reads EPEVTQTPSHQVTQMGQEVILRCVPISNHLYFYWYRQILGQKVEFLVSFYNNEISEKSEIFDDQFSVERPDGSNFTLKIRSTKLEDSAMYFCASSTQQGNTIYFGEGSWLTVV.

The chain is built from TRBV7-2 and TRBJ1-2; no clear D gene. The CDR3 covers 13 residues. CDR1 is SGHTA and CDR2 is FQGNSA in the germline V gene. V was clipped by 1 base and J by 5 bases, with 8 bases between them. The chain's CDR3 is CASSLEFAYGYTF. The CDR3 bases are TGTGCCAGCAGCTTAGAGTTTGCTTATGGCTACACCTTC.

The V and J genes are TRBV28 and TRBJ1-1; D ambiguous. V shed 8 bases and J shed 0 bases, with 10 bases lying between them. Germline CDR1 is MDHEN and CDR2 is SYDVKM. This CDR3 contains 13 residues. This chain's CDR3 is CASWGDVNTEAFF. The CDR3 DNA reads TGTGCCAGCTGGGGAGACGTGAACACTGAAGCTTTCTTT. Together with reference TRBV28 and TRBJ1-1, the CDR3 gives the full variable domain: DVKVTQSSRYLVKRTGEKVFLECVQDMDHENMFWYRQDPGLGLRLIYFSYDVKMKEKGDIPEGYSVSREKKERFSLILESASTNQTSMYLCASWGDVNTEAFFGQGTRLTVV.

This chain joins TRBV30 and TRBJ2-7; D is unclear. CDR3 size: 15 residues. Per the germline V gene, CDR1 is GTSNPN and CDR2 is SVGIG (reference sequence). The V end was cut by 2 bases, the J end by 7 bases, with 21 bases between. Here the CDR3 DNA reads TGTGCCTGGAGTCCAAGGTCGTCGGGCAGCCAAGAGCAGTACTTC. Encoded protein: CAWSPRSSGSQEQYF.

There are a few counts of this clone. The V call is TRBV28, the J call TRBJ2-6, with D unclear. V was clipped by 1 base and J by 1 base, with 8 bases between them. CDR1 MDHEN and CDR2 SYDVKM come from the germline V gene. The CDR3 totals 16 residues. The CDR3 here is CASSLLGPSGANVLTF. CDR3 nucleotides: TGTGCCAGCAGTTTATTAGGTCCGTCTGGGGCCAACGTCCTGACTTTC.

The rearrangement links TRBV4-2 to TRBJ2-1; 10 nucleotides line up with TRBD2. The V segment lost 0 bases and the J segment 5 bases; nucleotides outside the gene matches: 13. The CDR3 length is 19 residues. The germline gives CDR1 LGHNA, CDR2 YNFKEQ. The CDR3 DNA is TGTGCCAGCAGCCAAGAACAACTAGCGGGACGTAATTTACACAATGAGCAGTTCTTC. It codes for CASSQEQLAGRNLHNEQFF.

This clone was counted a few times. The genes are TRBV11-3 and TRBJ1-4; 7 bases are a match to TRBD1. The CDR3 sequence is 15 residues long. CDR1 is SGHNT and CDR2 is YENEEA in the germline V gene. V was pared by 4 bases and J by 6 bases, with 8 bases of the junction left unmatched. CDR3 sequence reads: CASSSFDRAYEKLFF. CDR3 bases: TGTGCCAGCAGCTCCTTCGACAGGGCTTATGAAAAACTGTTTTTT. The whole variable domain, remainder taken from reference TRBV11-3 and TRBJ1-4, is EAGVVQSPRYKIIEKKQPVAFWCNPISGHNTLYWYLQNLGQGPELLIRYENEEAVDDSQLPKDRFSAERLKGVDSTLKIQPAELGDSAVYLCASSSFDRAYEKLFFGSGTQLSVL.

This rearrangement joins TRBV18 to TRBJ1-1; D ambiguous. The CDR3 runs to 15 residues. V was cut by 6 bases and J by 0 bases, with 14 bases left in between. CDR1 is KGHSH and CDR2 is LQKENI in the germline V gene. CDR3 loop: CASSTGNDMNTEAFF. CDR3 in DNA: TGTGCCAGCTCTACGGGCAATGACATGAACACTGAAGCTTTCTTT.

The chain combines TRBV28 with TRBJ1-2; 7 nucleotides agree with TRBD1. Germline assignment: CDR1 MDHEN and CDR2 SYDVKM. V gave up 3 bases and J gave up 3 bases; unmatched junction bases: 4. This CDR3 spans 14 amino acids. The CDR3 spells CASSFLQGDYGYTF. DNA of the CDR3: TGTGCCAGCAGTTTTTTGCAGGGGGACTATGGCTACACCTTC.

The chain couples TRBV27 to TRBJ1-6; a weak D match, TRBD1 (6 bases). Per the germline V gene, CDR1 is MNHEY and CDR2 is SMNVEV (reference sequence). V lost 5 bases and J lost 10, with 12 bases in between. This CDR3 contains 13 residues. This chain's CDR3 is CASSNRVLSPLHF. CDR3 nucleotide sequence: TGTGCCAGCAGTAACAGGGTTCTGTCACCCCTCCACTTT.

The rearrangement joins TRBV19 to TRBJ2-1, with 12 bases that match TRBD2. The V and J ends lost 7 bases and 6 bases, in that order; junction bases with no gene match: 13. CDR3 length: 17 amino acids. The germline gives CDR1 LNHDA, CDR2 SQIVND (reference sequence). The CDR3 DNA reads as TGTGCCAGTACCCCACGAGTGACTAGCGGGAGTACCAATGAGCAGTTCTTC. Encoded protein: CASTPRVTSGSTNEQFF.

The rearrangement links TRBV7-9 to TRBJ2-7; 7 bases match TRBD1. The germline CDR1 and CDR2 sequences are SEHNR and FQNEAQ (reference sequence). The J segment lost 1 base and the V segment lost 4 bases, leaving 7 bases of the junction unmatched. The CDR3 covers 15 residues. In nucleotides, the CDR3 is TGTGCCAGCAGCTCTTACACGGGACAGTCCTACGAGCAGTACTTC. It specifies CASSSYTGQSYEQYF. The full variable domain, its missing parts supplied by reference TRBV7-9 and TRBJ2-7, is DTGVSQNPRHKITKRGQNVTFRCDPISEHNRLYWYRQTLGQGPEFLTYFQNEAQLEKSRLLSDRFSAERPKGSFSTLEIQRTEQGDSAMYLCASSSYTGQSYEQYFGPGTRLTVT.

V gene TRBV18 combines with J gene TRBJ1-1, with 10 bases fitting TRBD1. The CDR3 length is 14 residues. The germline V gene has CDR1 KGHSH and CDR2 LQKENI. V dropped 4 bases and J dropped 5; count of bases not matched to a gene: 4. The CDR3 protein is CASSQGQGGTEAFF. The CDR3 DNA sequence: TGTGCCAGCTCACAAGGACAGGGGGGGACTGAAGCTTTCTTT.

This chain uses TRBV14 with TRBJ2-2, with 7 bases fitting TRBD1. After removal of 0 bases from V and 5 bases from J, the junction contained 9 bases not matched to a gene. CDR1 is SGHDN, CDR2 FVKESK, per germline. The CDR3 runs 17 residues. The DNA for the CDR3 is TGTGCCAGCAGCCAAGAGATCGGGACAGTCCGGACCGGGGAGCTGTTTTTT. Translation: CASSQEIGTVRTGELFF.

The J gene is TRBJ1-4, the V gene TRBV29-1, with TRBD1 as a possible D gene (5 bases). The V end lost 5 bases, the J end lost 8 bases, and 18 bases lay between the germline ends. This CDR3 contains 14 residues. CDR1 and CDR2 (germline): SQVTM, ANQGSEA. The CDR3 DNA sequence: TGCAGCGTTTATGACAGCGGAAGGACGGAAAAACTGTTTTTT. Translating gives CSVYDSGRTEKLFF.

This CDR3 reads CASSFGHPPSPRAQHF. CDR3 in DNA: TGTGCCAGCAGTTTCGGACACCCTCCATCCCCTCGGGCCCAGCATTTT. The rearrangement joins TRBV28 to TRBJ1-5; possibly TRBD1 for D (5 bases). This CDR3 has 16 residues. Germline loops: CDR1 MDHEN, CDR2 SYDVKM. With 3 bases removed from V and 11 bases from J, the gap between germline ends came to 23 bases.

This clone was recorded once. The chain uses TRBV9 and TRBJ1-1, with D perhaps matching TRBD1 (6 bases). The CDR3 is 13 amino acids. In germline, CDR1 is SGDLS, CDR2 YYNGEE. Trimming left V 5 bases short and J 7 bases short, with 15 bases between. CDR3 nucleotide sequence: TGTGCCAGCAGTGTTTCGGGGGCCCGTGAAGCTTTCTTT. It translates to CASSVSGAREAFF.

This clone is a singleton in its sample. CDR3 residues: CASSSQGGYSNQPQHF. DNA for the CDR3: TGTGCCAGCAGTTCTCAGGGGGGCTATAGCAATCAGCCCCAGCATTTT. The chain has TRBV28 and TRBJ1-5, with 7 positions matching TRBD1. V lost 4 bases to trimming and J lost 0 bases; unmatched junction nucleotides: 6. This CDR3 has 16 amino acids. CDR1 is MDHEN and CDR2 is SYDVKM in the germline V gene.

This sequence joins TRBV6-5 and TRBJ1-2; D is undetermined. This CDR3 is built from 14 residues. V was trimmed by 0 bases and J by 4 bases, leaving 9 bases between them. Germline V gene lookup returns CDR1 MNHEY and CDR2 SVGAGI. The CDR3 sequence is CASSYSYGIYGYTF. Here the CDR3 DNA reads TGTGCCAGCAGTTACTCTTACGGGATCTATGGCTACACCTTC.

The chain employs TRBV11-2 and TRBJ2-7; D is unclear. There are 15 residues in the CDR3. V was shortened by 4 bases and J by 3 bases, with 16 bases between the two germline ends. CDR1 is SGHAT, CDR2 FQNNGV, per germline. DNA for the CDR3: TGTGCCAGCAGCTCTACGACCCAGTCGGGCTACGAGCAGTACTTC. Its translation: CASSSTTQSGYEQYF. Supplemented by reference TRBV11-2 and TRBJ2-7, the full variable domain reads EAGVAQSPRYKIIEKRQSVAFWCNPISGHATLYWYQQILGQGPKLLIQFQNNGVVDDSQLPKDRFSAERLKGVDSTLKIQPAKLEDSAVYLCASSSTTQSGYEQYFGPGTRLTVT.